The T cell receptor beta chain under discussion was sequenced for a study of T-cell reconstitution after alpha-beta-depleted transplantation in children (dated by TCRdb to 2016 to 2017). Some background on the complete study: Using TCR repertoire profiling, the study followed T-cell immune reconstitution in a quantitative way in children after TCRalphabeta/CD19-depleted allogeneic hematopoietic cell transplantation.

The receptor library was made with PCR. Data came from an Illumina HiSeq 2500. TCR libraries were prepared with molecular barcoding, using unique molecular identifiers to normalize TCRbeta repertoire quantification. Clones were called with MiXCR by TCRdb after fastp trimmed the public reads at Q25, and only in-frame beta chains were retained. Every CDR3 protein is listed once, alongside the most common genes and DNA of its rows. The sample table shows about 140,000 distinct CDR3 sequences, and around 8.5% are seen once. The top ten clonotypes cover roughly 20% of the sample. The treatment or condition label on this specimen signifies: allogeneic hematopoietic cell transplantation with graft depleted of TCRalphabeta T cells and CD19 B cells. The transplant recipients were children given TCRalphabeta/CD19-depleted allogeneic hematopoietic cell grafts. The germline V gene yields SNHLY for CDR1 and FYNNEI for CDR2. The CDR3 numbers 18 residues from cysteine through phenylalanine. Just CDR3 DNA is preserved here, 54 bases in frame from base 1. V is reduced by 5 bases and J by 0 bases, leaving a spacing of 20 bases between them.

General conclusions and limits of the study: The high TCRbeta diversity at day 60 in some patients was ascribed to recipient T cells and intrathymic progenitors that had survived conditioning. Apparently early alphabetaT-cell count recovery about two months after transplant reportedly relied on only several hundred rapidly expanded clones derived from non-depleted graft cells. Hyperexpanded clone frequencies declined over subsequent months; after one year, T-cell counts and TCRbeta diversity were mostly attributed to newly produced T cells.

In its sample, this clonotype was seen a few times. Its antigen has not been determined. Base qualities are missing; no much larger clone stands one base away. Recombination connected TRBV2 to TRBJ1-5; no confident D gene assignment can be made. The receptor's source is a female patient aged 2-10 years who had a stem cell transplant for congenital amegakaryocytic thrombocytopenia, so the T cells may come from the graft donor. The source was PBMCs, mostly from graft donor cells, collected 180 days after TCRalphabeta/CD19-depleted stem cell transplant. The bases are TGTGCCAGCAGTTTTGGCCCCCGGTTTTCGGATAGCAATCAGCCCCAGCATTTT. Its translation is CASSFGPRFSDSNQPQHF.